The clone carrying this T cell receptor beta chain was picked up a small number of times. What it binds is unknown. The source of the sample is a study of beta chain features in type 1 diabetes. Study at large: Regarding age, gender and cell yields, patients proved similar to healthy donors. Study outcomes and limitations: Shorter templates might be favored by PCR, equally in patients and controls.

It was one heparinised blood draw, averaging roughly 100 mL, that each donor gave. Expressed TCRB transcripts were sequenced, since all the RNA that had been isolated was reverse transcribed. Naive, central memory and regulatory T cell samples came to a mean of approximately 4 million reads. Using immunoSEQ multiplex PCR, the repertoire was profiled, and TCRdb retains in-frame clones only, with some absent. The profile shows 250,000 to 400,000 clones, 14% of them singletons. With 3 bases removed from V and 0 bases from J, the gap between germline ends came to 7 bases. This CDR3 region has 14 residues. From germline, CDR1 is SGHAT and CDR2 FQNNGV.

This rearrangement joins TRBV11-2 to TRBJ2-3, with D possibly TRBD1 on 5 matching bases. Sequencing was carried out using central memory CD4+ T cells from blood. This receptor was taken from a man aged 30 to 39 in good health. The CDR3 coding sequence is TGTGCCAGCAGCTTCAGACAGAGCACAGATACGCAGTATTTT. Amino acids: CASSFRQSTDTQYF.